The clone carrying this T cell receptor beta chain occurred a few times. Its antigen is unidentified. A much larger clone differs by one base, so this may be a read error. The sample originates from a study of Graves' ophthalmopathy and Graves' hyperthyroidism. Certain patients, namely those with other autoimmune diseases, uncontrolled infections, pregnancy or lactation, were excluded. Amplified TCR beta CDR3 regions were obtained using RNA transcripts as template. First-round RT-PCR employed HTBI primers, with a second-round multiplex PCR after it. MiXCR, run by TCRdb on the multiplex PCR reads, gives a single entry per CDR3 protein. Here the sample spans about 550,000 distinct CDR3 sequences, about 35% being singletons. Study results and limitations: Most clonotypes expanded in thyroid above 0.001 frequency were present in blood too.

CDR3 length equals 16 residues. Germline values: CDR1 SEHNR, CDR2 FQNEAQ (reference sequence). The origin of this receptor is an adult man with Graves' hyperthyroidism. The chain combines TRBV7-9 with TRBJ1-1; D may be TRBD1 (5 bases). Material: peripheral blood or thyroid tissue (not recorded which). CDR3: CASSLGAGRGNTEALF. The CDR3 nucleotides read TGTGCCAGCAGCTTAGGGGCAGGGCGCGGGAACACTGAAGCTCTCTTT.